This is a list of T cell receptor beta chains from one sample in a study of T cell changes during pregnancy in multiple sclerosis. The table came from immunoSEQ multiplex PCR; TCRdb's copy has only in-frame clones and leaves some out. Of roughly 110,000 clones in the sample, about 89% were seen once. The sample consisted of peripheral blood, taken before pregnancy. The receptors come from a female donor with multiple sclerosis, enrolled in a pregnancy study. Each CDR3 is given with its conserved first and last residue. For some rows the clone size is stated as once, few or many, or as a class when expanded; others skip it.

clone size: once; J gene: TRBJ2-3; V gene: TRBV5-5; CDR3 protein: CASSSRITVVTDTQYF
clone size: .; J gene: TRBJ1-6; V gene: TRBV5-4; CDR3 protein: CASSLDTGGSPLHF
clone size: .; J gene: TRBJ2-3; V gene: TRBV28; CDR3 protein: CASSLAGETDTQYF
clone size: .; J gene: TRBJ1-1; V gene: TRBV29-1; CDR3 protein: CSAHRETNTEAFF
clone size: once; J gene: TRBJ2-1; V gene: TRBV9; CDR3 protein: CASSVDGYNEQFF
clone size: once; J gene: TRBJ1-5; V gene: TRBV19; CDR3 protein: CASSKEFDTALNQPQHF
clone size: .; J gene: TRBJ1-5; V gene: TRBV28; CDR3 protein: CASSYMREASAQHF
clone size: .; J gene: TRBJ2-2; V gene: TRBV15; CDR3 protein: CATSRDSAGGNTGELFF
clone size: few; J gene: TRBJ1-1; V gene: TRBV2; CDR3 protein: CASSAWGDGTEAFF
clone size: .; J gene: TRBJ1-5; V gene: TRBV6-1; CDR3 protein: CASSVQANQPQHF
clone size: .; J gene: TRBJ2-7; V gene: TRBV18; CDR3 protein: CASSPPSGYEQYF
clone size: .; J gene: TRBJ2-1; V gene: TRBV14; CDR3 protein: CASSQDLMGGGPNEQFF
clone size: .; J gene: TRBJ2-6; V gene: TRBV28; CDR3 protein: CASGHARTVSGANVLTF
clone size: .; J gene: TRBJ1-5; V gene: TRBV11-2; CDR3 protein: CASSLDARGIDNQPQHF
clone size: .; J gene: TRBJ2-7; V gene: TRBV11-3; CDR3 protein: CASSLGFNRGEQYF
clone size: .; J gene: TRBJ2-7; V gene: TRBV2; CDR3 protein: CASRSGTARWDEQYF
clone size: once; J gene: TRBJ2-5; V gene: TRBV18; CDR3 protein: CASSRKAGEQETQYF
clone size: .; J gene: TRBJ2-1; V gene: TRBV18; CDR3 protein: CASSPRAGTYNEQFF
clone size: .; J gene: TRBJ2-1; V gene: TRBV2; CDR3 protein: CASSALTGSYNEQFF
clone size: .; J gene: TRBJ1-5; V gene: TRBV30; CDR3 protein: CAWAGSDSNQPQHF
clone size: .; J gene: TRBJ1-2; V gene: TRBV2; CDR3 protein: CASSAQGYGYTF
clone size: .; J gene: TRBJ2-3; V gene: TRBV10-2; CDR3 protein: CASSDLTGASTDTQYF
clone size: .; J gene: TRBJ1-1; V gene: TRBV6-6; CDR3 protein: CASSSRQGASTEAFF
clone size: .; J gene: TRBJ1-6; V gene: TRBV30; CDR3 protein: CASSGGWGQSNSPLHF
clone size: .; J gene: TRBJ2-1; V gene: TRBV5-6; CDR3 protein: CASSPRVSSYNEQFF